Below, 23 T cell receptor beta chains from the same sample are listed, as sequenced in a study of OX40 agonist ivuxolimab in advanced cancers. The repertoire was sequenced with immunoSEQ multiplex PCR; TCRdb's copy has only in-frame clones and lacks some. The table has 30,000 to 45,000 clones, approximately 80% seen once. The input for sequencing was CD4+ or CD8+ T cells sorted from blood, taken in a trial of the OX40 agonist ivuxolimab. The source is an adult with an advanced solid tumor such as melanoma, head and neck, liver or kidney cancer.

J is TRBJ2-3 and V is TRBV2; TRBD2 aligns across 12 bases. Per germline, CDR1 SNHLY and CDR2 FYNNEI. The CDR3 contains 15 residues. V lost 10 bases, J lost 3 bases, and 8 bases stayed unmatched. CDR3 residues: CATIPSGGATDTQYF. For the CDR3, the DNA is TGTGCCACCATACCTAGCGGGGGGGCAACAGATACGCAGTATTTT.

The chain has TRBV9 and TRBJ2-5; 7 bases are shared with TRBD2. The CDR3 has 16 amino acids. V gave up 3 bases and J gave up 0 bases; unmatched junction bases: 8. Germline CDR1 SGDLS, CDR2 YYNGEE. As DNA, the CDR3 is TGTGCCAGCAGCGCAAGCGTGGGGGGGTACCAAGAGACCCAGTACTTC. Protein product: CASSASVGGYQETQYF.

J is TRBJ2-5 and V is TRBV2; 15 positions match TRBD2. V shed 7 bases, J shed 4 bases, and the junction held 7 bases outside the gene matches. Germline values: CDR1 SNHLY, CDR2 FYNNEI. The CDR3 is 16 amino acids. CDR3 sequence reads: CASIAGTSGGTETQYF. DNA of the CDR3: TGTGCCAGCATAGCCGGGACTAGCGGGGGGACAGAGACCCAGTACTTC. Based on the CDR3 plus reference TRBV2 and TRBJ2-5, the full variable domain is EPEVTQTPSHQVTQMGQEVILRCVPISNHLYFYWYRQILGQKVEFLVSFYNNEISEKSEIFDDQFSVERPDGSNFTLKIRSTKLEDSAMYFCASIAGTSGGTETQYFGPGTRLLVL.

The gene calls are TRBV5-1 and TRBJ2-3; TRBD1 aligns across 10 bases. There are 18 residues in the CDR3. With 2 bases clipped from V and 1 base from J, the junction kept 10 bases outside the gene matches. CDR1 and CDR2 from the germline V gene are SGHRS and YFSETQ. The CDR3 sequence is CASSLGTGAQTGTDTQYF. The CDR3 nucleotides are TGCGCCAGCAGCTTAGGGACAGGGGCACAAACGGGCACAGATACGCAGTATTTT.

The V gene is TRBV7-2, the J gene TRBJ2-5; 8 bases are a match to TRBD1. CDR3 length: 18 residues. J lost 1 base, V lost 0 bases, and 10 bases had no gene match. Germline assignment: CDR1 SGHTA and CDR2 FQGNSA. In nucleotides, the CDR3 is TGTGCCAGCAGCTTAGCCTCCGTTGTTGGGACAGGCCAAGAGACCCAGTACTTC. It translates to CASSLASVVGTGQETQYF.

This clone has just one count. This chain uses TRBV18 with TRBJ2-7; D is perhaps TRBD1 (6 bases). The CDR3 covers 15 residues. V lost 2 bases, J lost 2 bases, and 13 bases lay in between. Germline assignment: CDR1 KGHSH and CDR2 LQKENI. DNA for the CDR3: TGTGCCAGCTCACCAGGGTTCAGGGGCGCCTACGAGCAGTACTTC. Its translation is CASSPGFRGAYEQYF.

The chain uses TRBV19 and TRBJ2-5, with D possibly being TRBD1 (6 bases). Germline V gene lookup returns CDR1 LNHDA and CDR2 SQIVND (reference sequence). The CDR3 length is 13 residues. V was trimmed by 10 bases and J by 5 bases, leaving 17 bases between them. As DNA, the CDR3 is TGTGCCACTAACAGGGTTCCGGGGGAGACCCAGTACTTC. Its protein is CATNRVPGETQYF. The complete variable domain, with remaining parts taken from reference TRBV19 and TRBJ2-5, reads DGGITQSPKYLFRKEGQNVTLSCEQNLNHDAMYWYRQDPGQGLRLIYYSQIVNDFQKGDIAEGYSVSREKKESFPLTVTSAQKNPTAFYLCATNRVPGETQYFGPGTRLLVL.

This chain connects TRBV9 to TRBJ2-3; 7 bases map to TRBD2. CDR3 length: 17 residues. Per the germline V gene, CDR1 is SGDLS and CDR2 is YYNGEE. V was clipped by 3 bases and J by 2 bases; unmatched bases: 12. CDR3 loop: CASSERSGTTTTDTQYF. The CDR3 DNA reads as TGTGCCAGCAGCGAGAGATCCGGGACTACGACCACAGATACGCAGTATTTT.

The gene calls are TRBV10-3 and TRBJ2-7, with 7 nucleotides matching TRBD1. CDR3 length equals 14 residues. The germline gives CDR1 ENHRY, CDR2 SYGVKD. Losses at the gene ends were 3 bases for V and 2 bases for J; bases not matched to a gene: 4. This CDR3 is CAISDPGTAYEQYF. For the CDR3, the DNA is TGTGCCATCAGTGACCCCGGGACAGCCTACGAGCAGTACTTC.

The V gene is TRBV5-1, the J gene TRBJ1-1, with D tentatively TRBD1 (5 bases). CDR1 SGHRS and CDR2 YFSETQ come from the germline V gene. Deletions cut 0 bases from V and 10 bases from J, with 13 bases between. This CDR3 region has 13 residues. In DNA form, the CDR3 reads TGCGCCAGCAGCTTGGCCTTGGGGGTGGGAGCTTTCTTT. Translated: CASSLALGVGAFF. Using reference TRBV5-1 and TRBJ1-1 for the parts outside the CDR3, the full variable domain is KAGVTQTPRYLIKTRGQQVTLSCSPISGHRSVSWYQQTPGQGLQFLFEYFSETQRNKGNFPGRFSGRQFSNSRSEMNVSTLELGDSALYLCASSLALGVGAFFGQGTRLTVV.

The chain employs TRBV7-9 and TRBJ2-2; TRBD2 might be the D (5 bases). This CDR3 has 16 residues. Germline CDR1 reads SEHNR; CDR2 reads FQNEAQ (reference sequence). Trimming stripped 5 bases from V and 0 bases from J, with 13 bases between. The CDR3 loop reads CASSLRGGSNTGELFF. As DNA, the CDR3 is TGTGCCAGCAGCCTCCGTGGAGGCTCGAACACCGGGGAGCTGTTTTTT.

The genes are TRBV7-2 and TRBJ2-1; TRBD1 matches 7 bases. Germline loops: CDR1 SGHTA, CDR2 FQGNSA. J lost 6 bases, V lost 6 bases, and 8 bases had no gene match. The CDR3 loop spans 14 amino acids. CDR3 residues: CASSSIGTVNEQFF. The CDR3 DNA is TGTGCCAGCAGTTCTATCGGGACAGTCAATGAGCAGTTCTTC. Using reference TRBV7-2 and TRBJ2-1 for the parts outside the CDR3, the full variable domain is GAGVSQSPSNKVTEKGKDVELRCDPISGHTALYWYRQSLGQGLEFLIYFQGNSAPDKSGLPSDRFSAERTGGSVSTLTIQRTQQEDSAVYLCASSSIGTVNEQFFGPGTRLTVL.

The chain combines TRBV5-1 with TRBJ2-3; 8 positions agree with TRBD2. This CDR3 is built from 14 residues. CDR1 is SGHRS, CDR2 YFSETQ, per germline. Trimming took 1 base from V and 8 from J; bases not matched to a gene: 6. In DNA, the CDR3 is TGCGCCAGCAGCTTGAATGTCCTAGCGGGTACGCAGTATTTT. This sequence encodes CASSLNVLAGTQYF.

The CDR3 coding sequence is TGTGCCAGCAGCTTAGGCAGGGGGACAGATACGCAGTATTTT. It specifies CASSLGRGTDTQYF. The genes are TRBV5-6 and TRBJ2-3; 7 nucleotides line up with TRBD1. CDR1 and CDR2 from the germline V gene are SGHDT and YYEEEE. Trimming cost V 2 bases and J 3 bases; bases outside gene matches: 3. The CDR3 totals 14 residues.

V usage is TRBV7-2 and J usage is TRBJ1-2; a weak D match, TRBD1 (5 bases). Per the germline V gene, CDR1 is SGHTA and CDR2 is FQGNSA. The CDR3 has 14 residues. Deletions cut 2 bases from V and 4 bases from J, with 11 bases between. For the CDR3, the DNA is TGTGCCAGCAGCTTATACAGGTTACCCTATGGCTACACCTTC. Residues: CASSLYRLPYGYTF.

The J gene is TRBJ1-2, the V gene TRBV2; possible D gene TRBD1, 5 bases. The V gene lost 6 bases and the J gene lost 0 bases, with 14 bases spanning the gap. The CDR3 has 15 amino acids. CDR1 and CDR2 from the germline V gene are SNHLY and FYNNEI. This chain's CDR3 is CASSVLGRANYGYTF. The CDR3 nucleotides are TGTGCCAGCAGCGTACTGGGGCGAGCTAACTATGGCTACACCTTC.

The rearrangement links TRBV5-1 to TRBJ2-5; D may be TRBD1 (5 bases). The CDR3 has 14 amino acids. Germline V lookup: CDR1 SGHRS, CDR2 YFSETQ. V lost 3 bases and J 6 bases, leaving 15 bases between the germline ends. For the CDR3, the DNA is TGCGCCAGCAGCTCAGACAGTCGTAGGCAGACCCAGTACTTC. Protein sequence: CASSSDSRRQTQYF.

V is TRBV2 and J is TRBJ2-1; D possibly corresponds to TRBD1 (6 bases). Per germline, CDR1 SNHLY and CDR2 FYNNEI. The CDR3 runs to 14 residues. V was shortened by 6 bases and J by 1 base, with 10 bases between the two germline ends. CDR3 sequence reads: CASSRDKSYNEQFF. The CDR3, as DNA: TGTGCCAGCAGCCGGGACAAGTCCTACAATGAGCAGTTCTTC.

The chain recombines TRBV20-1 with TRBJ1-1; 7 bases map to TRBD1. Germline loops: CDR1 DFQATT, CDR2 SNEGSKA (reference sequence). This CDR3 comprises 11 residues. Trimming at V came to 3 bases and at J to 10 bases, leaving 5 bases not matched to a gene. This CDR3 reads CSASRQGVAFF. DNA for the CDR3: TGCAGTGCTAGCAGACAGGGAGTAGCTTTCTTT.

This clone turned up a few times. CDR3 nucleotides: TGTGCCAGCAGCGACAGGGGTGGCTATGGCTACACCTTC. Amino acid sequence: CASSDRGGYGYTF. This chain links TRBV11-2 with TRBJ1-2; 8 bases agree with TRBD1. With V trimmed by 5 bases and J by 4 bases, 3 bases remained unmatched. The CDR3 runs 13 residues. Germline loops: CDR1 SGHAT, CDR2 FQNNGV.

The chain combines TRBV7-2 with TRBJ2-1; D not certain. Germline V gene data show CDR1 as SGHTA and CDR2 as FQGNSA. This CDR3 is 13 amino acids long. The V end lost 5 bases, the J end lost 3 bases, and 8 bases lay between the germline ends. Written as DNA, the CDR3 is TGTGCCAGCAGCCCCCTCGTCTACAATGAGCAGTTCTTC. Amino acids: CASSPLVYNEQFF.

The rearrangement uses TRBV7-2 and TRBJ1-2, with a tentative D call TRBD1 (6 bases). CDR3 length: 13 residues. CDR1 is SGHTA, CDR2 FQGNSA, per germline. Deletions cut 10 bases from V and 10 bases from J, with 22 bases between. The CDR3 loop is CATGRTAPGYYTF. Here the CDR3 DNA reads TGTGCCACCGGGAGGACAGCCCCTGGGTACTACACCTTC.

The genes are TRBV18 and TRBJ1-1; D not resolved. CDR1 is KGHSH, CDR2 LQKENI, per germline. V was shortened by 2 bases and J by 6 bases, with 7 bases between the two germline ends. The CDR3 has 12 residues. The CDR3 reads CASSPVVAEAFF. For the CDR3, the DNA is TGTGCCAGCTCACCAGTAGTCGCTGAAGCTTTCTTT.